The 12 T cell receptor beta chains below were found in one sample sequenced in a study of early T cells in non-severe SARS-CoV-2 infection. From the 5' RACE reads, TCRdb called clonotypes with MiXCR, one entry per CDR3 protein. The sample yields 75,000 to 95,000 distinct CDR3 sequences, approximately 16% seen once. Sequences were derived from whole blood, sampled at baseline. The origin of the receptors is an adult who was a healthcare worker with PCR-confirmed SARS-CoV-2 infection or an uninfected control (not recorded which).

In its sample, this clonotype was seen many times. V gene TRBV6-5 combines with J gene TRBJ1-2; TRBD1 might be the D (5 bases). This CDR3 contains 14 residues. Looked up from germline, CDR1 is MNHEY and CDR2 is SVGAGI. The germline V and J ends were trimmed by 6 bases and 4 bases, with 15 bases remaining between them. CDR3 nucleotides: TGTGCCAGCAGCCAGGGCGGGCGCGGCTATGGCTACACCTTC. Its translation is CASSQGGRGYGYTF.

The V gene is TRBV29-1, the J gene TRBJ2-1; D call uncertain. With 0 bases removed from V and 5 bases from J, the gap between germline ends came to 8 bases. The CDR3 extends over 13 amino acids. Germline V lookup: CDR1 SQVTM, CDR2 ANQGSEA. CDR3 in amino acids: CSVEDSTNNEQFF. The DNA for the CDR3 is TGCAGCGTTGAAGATTCCACTAACAATGAGCAGTTCTTC.

The rearrangement joins TRBV5-1 to TRBJ2-5; no reliable D call. CDR3 length equals 15 residues. Trimming removed 0 bases from V and 0 bases from J, with 9 bases in between. Germline CDR1 reads SGHRS; CDR2 reads YFSETQ. Here the CDR3 reads CASSLEGRYQETQYF. The DNA for the CDR3 is TGCGCCAGCAGCTTGGAAGGGCGGTACCAAGAGACCCAGTACTTC.

This rearrangement joins TRBV13 to TRBJ1-1; D possibly corresponds to TRBD1 (6 bases). Trimming removed 5 bases at V and 8 bases at J, with 21 bases between. In germline, CDR1 is PRHDT, CDR2 FYEKMQ (reference sequence). The CDR3 is 15 residues long. DNA of the CDR3: TGTGCCAGCAGCGAAAGCGGCAGGGGCTCAGAGGAAGCTTTCTTT. Protein product: CASSESGRGSEEAFF.

V gene TRBV15 combines with J gene TRBJ2-2; 7 positions agree with TRBD2. Germline CDR1 LNHNV, CDR2 YYDKDF (reference sequence). V was pared by 5 bases and J by 2 bases, with 8 bases of the junction left unmatched. This CDR3 comprises 16 residues. The CDR3 protein is CATSSRLAANTGELFF. In DNA form, the CDR3 reads TGTGCCACCAGCTCACGACTAGCCGCCAACACCGGGGAGCTGTTTTTT.

The rearrangement uses TRBV10-3 and TRBJ1-3; 7 positions agree with TRBD1. Germline CDR1 is ENHRY and CDR2 is SYGVKD. CDR3 length: 16 residues. J lost 4 bases, V lost 6 bases, and 12 bases had no gene match. Here the CDR3 reads CAISPGQPNRGNTIYF. The CDR3 nucleotides are TGTGCCATCAGCCCGGGACAGCCAAATAGGGGAAACACCATATATTTT.

The CDR3 reads CASWVGTAYNEQFF. The CDR3 DNA is TGTGCCAGCTGGGTAGGGACTGCCTACAATGAGCAGTTCTTC. This chain uses TRBV18 with TRBJ2-1; D possibly corresponds to TRBD2 (6 bases). V was trimmed by 7 bases and J by 2 bases, leaving 12 bases between them. CDR1 and CDR2 from the germline V gene are KGHSH and LQKENI. This CDR3 comprises 14 residues.

This clonotype was found many times. This chain joins TRBV27 and TRBJ1-2; unclear D gene. V was pared by 0 bases and J by 5 bases, with 13 bases between. The CDR3 is made up of 15 amino acids. Germline V gene sequence: CDR1 MNHEY, CDR2 SMNVEV (reference sequence). The CDR3 reads CASSLSFGDWYGYTF. The DNA of the CDR3 is TGTGCCAGCAGTTTATCTTTCGGGGATTGGTATGGCTACACCTTC.

The chain joins TRBV12-3 or TRBV12-4 to TRBJ2-2; 8 bases fit TRBD1. This CDR3 spans 15 amino acids. V was pared by 6 bases and J by 7 bases, with 10 bases of the junction left unmatched. The CDR3 reads CASSPGTGLHGELFF. CDR3 nucleotide sequence: TGTGCCAGCAGCCCCGGGACAGGCTTGCACGGGGAGCTGTTTTTT.

This clonotype was counted a few times. The junction and the germline gene differ at one end; a read error may be behind it. The genes are TRBV6-2 or TRBV6-3 and TRBJ2-1; the match to TRBD2 covers 9 bases. The CDR3 covers 11 residues. The germline V gene has CDR1 MNHEY and CDR2 SVGEGT. The CDR3 DNA is TGTGCCACCAGTCAGGGGACTAGCCAGTTCTTC. Translating gives CATSQGTSQFF.

This clonotype appeared many times. The chain employs TRBV29-1 and TRBJ1-4, with TRBD1 matching over 7 bases. This CDR3 has 13 amino acids. Trimming removed 7 bases from V and 7 bases from J; junction bases left unmatched: 9. Germline CDR1 is SQVTM and CDR2 is ANQGSEA. In DNA, the CDR3 is TGCAGCGGGACTACAGGGGAAGCTGAAAAACTGTTTTTT. Amino acids: CSGTTGEAEKLFF.

In its sample, this clonotype was seen a few times. This chain links TRBV28 with TRBJ2-7; the match to TRBD2 covers 8 bases. V gave up 4 bases and J gave up 2 bases; unmatched junction bases: 10. The CDR3 has 16 amino acids. The germline gives CDR1 MDHEN, CDR2 SYDVKM. The CDR3 nucleotides are TGTGCCAGCAGTTCCCCCGGGACTAGTATTGCCTACGAGCAGTACTTC. It translates to CASSSPGTSIAYEQYF.